This TCR beta chain was captured in a study of blood T cell repertoires in COVID-19. The assay was immunoSEQ multiplex PCR, and TCRdb's table has in-frame clones only and misses some. The sample lists over 95,000 clones; approximately 90% were seen once. The source is a woman aged 45-65 years with acute or convalescent COVID-19. Sample: peripheral blood.

CDR3 sequence reads: CASSPYRSGGAETQYF. The CDR3 nucleotides are TGTGCCAGCAGCCCTTACCGTAGCGGGGGGGCGGAGACCCAGTACTTC. The J gene is TRBJ2-5, the V gene TRBV11-2, with 11 bases lining up with TRBD2. V was clipped by 5 bases and J by 5 bases; unmatched bases: 10. CDR3 size: 16 residues. Germline CDR1 and CDR2: SGHAT and FQNNGV.